The T cell receptor beta chain under discussion was sequenced for a study of CD8+ T cells in alopecia areata. About this clone itself: Antigen unknown.

Germline values: CDR1 SGDLS, CDR2 YYNGEE. The CDR3 totals 14 residues. Trimming cost V 0 bases and J 5 bases, with 8 bases left between them. A FACSAria was used to sort CD4+ and CD8+ T cells. These cells came from PBMCs. General study points: Scalp lesions, especially in alopecia totalis/universalis, had higher clonality than normal scalp. Sequencing of scalp samples also includes resident alphabeta T cells from normal skin.

In each case, RNA was isolated and then reverse transcribed into cDNA as the sequencing template. Assay: immunoSEQ multiplex PCR; the TCRdb copy retains only in-frame clones and omits some. The table records under 65,000 clones, around 44% of them present only once. Sequencing input: NKG2D-low CD8+ T cells sorted from blood. The V call is TRBV9, the J call TRBJ2-2; D possibly corresponds to TRBD2 (5 bases). The source is a human donor with alopecia areata. CDR3 nucleotides: TGTGCCAGCAGCGTAGAAGGAGGAACCGGGGAGCTGTTTTTT. It yields the protein CASSVEGGTGELFF.